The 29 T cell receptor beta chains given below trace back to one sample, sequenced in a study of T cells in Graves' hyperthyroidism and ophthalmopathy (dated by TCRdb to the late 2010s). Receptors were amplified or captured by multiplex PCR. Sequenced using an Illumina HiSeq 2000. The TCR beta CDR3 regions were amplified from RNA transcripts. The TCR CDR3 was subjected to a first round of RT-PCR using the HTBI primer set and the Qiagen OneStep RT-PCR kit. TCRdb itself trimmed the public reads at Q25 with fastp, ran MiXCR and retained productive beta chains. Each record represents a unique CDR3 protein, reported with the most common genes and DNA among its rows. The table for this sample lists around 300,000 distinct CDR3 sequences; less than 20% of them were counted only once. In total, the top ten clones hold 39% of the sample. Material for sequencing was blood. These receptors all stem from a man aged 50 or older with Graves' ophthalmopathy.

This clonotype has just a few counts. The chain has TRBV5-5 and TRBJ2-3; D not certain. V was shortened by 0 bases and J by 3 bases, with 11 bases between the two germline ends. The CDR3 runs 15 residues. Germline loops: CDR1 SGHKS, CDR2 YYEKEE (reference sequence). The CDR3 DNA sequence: TGTGCCAGCAGCTTGGCCGCGCTGGGGACAGATACGCAGTATTTT. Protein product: CASSLAALGTDTQYF.

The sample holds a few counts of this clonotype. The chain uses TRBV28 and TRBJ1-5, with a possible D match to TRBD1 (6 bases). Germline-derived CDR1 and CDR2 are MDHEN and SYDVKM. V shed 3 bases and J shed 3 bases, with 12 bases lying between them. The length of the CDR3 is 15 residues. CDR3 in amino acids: CASSFRWDTNQPQHF. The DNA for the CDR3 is TGTGCCAGCAGTTTTCGGTGGGACACCAATCAGCCCCAGCATTTT. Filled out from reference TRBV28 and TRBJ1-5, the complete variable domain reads DVKVTQSSRYLVKRTGEKVFLECVQDMDHENMFWYRQDPGLGLRLIYFSYDVKMKEKGDIPEGYSVSREKKERFSLILESASTNQTSMYLCASSFRWDTNQPQHFGDGTRLSIL.

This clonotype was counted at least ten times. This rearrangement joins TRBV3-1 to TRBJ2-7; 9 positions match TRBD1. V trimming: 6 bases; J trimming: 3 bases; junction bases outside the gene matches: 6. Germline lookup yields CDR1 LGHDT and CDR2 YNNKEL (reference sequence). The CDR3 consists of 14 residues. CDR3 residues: CASRQGAGNYEQYF. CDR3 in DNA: TGTGCCAGCAGACAGGGGGCCGGCAACTACGAGCAGTACTTC.

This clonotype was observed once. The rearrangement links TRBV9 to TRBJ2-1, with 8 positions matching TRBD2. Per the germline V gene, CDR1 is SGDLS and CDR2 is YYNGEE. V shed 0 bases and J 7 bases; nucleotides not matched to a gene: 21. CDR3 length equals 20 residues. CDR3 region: CASSVEGGGGGSGMRNEQFF. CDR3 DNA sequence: TGTGCCAGCAGCGTAGAGGGGGGGGGGGGTGGTAGCGGGATGCGGAATGAGCAGTTCTTC.

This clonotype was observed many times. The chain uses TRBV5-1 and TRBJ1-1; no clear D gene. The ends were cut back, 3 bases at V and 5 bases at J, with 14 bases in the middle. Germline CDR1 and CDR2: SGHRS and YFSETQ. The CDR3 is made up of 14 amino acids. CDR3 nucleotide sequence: TGCGCCAGCAGCTATAAGGAGGGCGCAACTGAAGCTTTCTTT. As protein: CASSYKEGATEAFF.

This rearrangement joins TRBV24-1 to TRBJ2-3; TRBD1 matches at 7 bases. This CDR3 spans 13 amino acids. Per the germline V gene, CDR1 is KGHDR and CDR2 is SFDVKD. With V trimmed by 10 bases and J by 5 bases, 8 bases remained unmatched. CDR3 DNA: TGTGCCACTCCGGGACAGTATAGAGATACGCAGTATTTT. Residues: CATPGQYRDTQYF.

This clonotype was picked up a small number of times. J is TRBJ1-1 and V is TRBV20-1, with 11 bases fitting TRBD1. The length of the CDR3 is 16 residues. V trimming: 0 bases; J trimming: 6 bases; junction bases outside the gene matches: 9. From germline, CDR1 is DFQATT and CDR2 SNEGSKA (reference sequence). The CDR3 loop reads CSARDPGQGAPAEAFF. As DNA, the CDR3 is TGCAGTGCTAGAGACCCCGGACAGGGGGCGCCGGCTGAAGCTTTCTTT.

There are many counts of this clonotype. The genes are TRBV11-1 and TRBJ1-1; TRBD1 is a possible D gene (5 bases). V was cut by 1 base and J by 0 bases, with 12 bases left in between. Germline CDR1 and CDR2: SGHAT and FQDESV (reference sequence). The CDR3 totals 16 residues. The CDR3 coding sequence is TGTGCCAGCAGCTTAGAGGGTCTGGGGCTGAACACTGAAGCTTTCTTT. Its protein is CASSLEGLGLNTEAFF.

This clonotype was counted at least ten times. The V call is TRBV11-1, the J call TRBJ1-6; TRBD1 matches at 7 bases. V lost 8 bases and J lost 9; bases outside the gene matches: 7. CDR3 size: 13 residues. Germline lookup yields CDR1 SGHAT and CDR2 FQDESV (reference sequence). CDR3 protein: CASGDRAASPLHF. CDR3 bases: TGTGCCAGCGGCGACAGGGCCGCTTCACCCCTCCACTTT.

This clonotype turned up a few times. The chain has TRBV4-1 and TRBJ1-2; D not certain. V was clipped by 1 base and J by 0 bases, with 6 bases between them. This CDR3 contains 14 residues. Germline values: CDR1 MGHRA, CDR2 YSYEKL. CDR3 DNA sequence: TGCGCCAGCAGCCAAGGGGTAGCTAACTATGGCTACACCTTC. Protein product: CASSQGVANYGYTF.

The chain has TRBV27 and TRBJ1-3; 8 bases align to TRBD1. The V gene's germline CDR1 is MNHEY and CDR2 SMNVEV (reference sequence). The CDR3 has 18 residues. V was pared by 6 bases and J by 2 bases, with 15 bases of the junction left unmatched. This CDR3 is CASRHRDRRPGAGNTIYF. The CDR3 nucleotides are TGTGCCAGCAGACACCGGGACAGGCGCCCCGGGGCTGGAAACACCATATATTTT.

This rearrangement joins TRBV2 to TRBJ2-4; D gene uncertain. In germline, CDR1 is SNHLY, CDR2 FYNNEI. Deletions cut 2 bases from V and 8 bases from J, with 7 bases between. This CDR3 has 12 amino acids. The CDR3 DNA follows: TGTGCCAGCAGTGAAACCCAGTACATTCAGTACTTC. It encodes CASSETQYIQYF.

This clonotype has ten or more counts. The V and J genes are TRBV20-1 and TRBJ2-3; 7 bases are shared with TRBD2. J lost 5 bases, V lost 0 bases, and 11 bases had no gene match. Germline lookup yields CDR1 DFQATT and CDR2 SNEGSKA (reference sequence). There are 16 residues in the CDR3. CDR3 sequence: CSARDPGGGLRDTQYF. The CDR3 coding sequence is TGCAGTGCTAGAGATCCGGGAGGCGGATTGAGAGATACGCAGTATTTT.

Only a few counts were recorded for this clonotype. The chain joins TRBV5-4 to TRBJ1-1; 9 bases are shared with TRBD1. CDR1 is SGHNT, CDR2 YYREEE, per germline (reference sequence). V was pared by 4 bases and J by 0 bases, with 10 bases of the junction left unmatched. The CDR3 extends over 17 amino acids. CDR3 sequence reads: CASSPGQGTLLNTEAFF. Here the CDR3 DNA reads TGTGCCAGCAGCCCGGGACAGGGTACACTACTGAACACTGAAGCTTTCTTT.

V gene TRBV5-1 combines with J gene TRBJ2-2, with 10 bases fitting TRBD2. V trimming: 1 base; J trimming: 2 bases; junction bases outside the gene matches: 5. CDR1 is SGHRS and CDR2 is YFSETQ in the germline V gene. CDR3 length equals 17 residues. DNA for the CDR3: TGCGCCAGCAGCTTGCCCCCACTAGCGGGAAACACCGGGGAGCTGTTTTTT. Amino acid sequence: CASSLPPLAGNTGELFF.

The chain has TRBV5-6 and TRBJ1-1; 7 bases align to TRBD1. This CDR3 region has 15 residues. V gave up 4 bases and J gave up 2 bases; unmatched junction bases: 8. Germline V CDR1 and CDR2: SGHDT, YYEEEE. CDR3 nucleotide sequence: TGTGCCAGCAGCCTTATAGGGGGCCCAAACACTGAAGCTTTCTTT. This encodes CASSLIGGPNTEAFF.

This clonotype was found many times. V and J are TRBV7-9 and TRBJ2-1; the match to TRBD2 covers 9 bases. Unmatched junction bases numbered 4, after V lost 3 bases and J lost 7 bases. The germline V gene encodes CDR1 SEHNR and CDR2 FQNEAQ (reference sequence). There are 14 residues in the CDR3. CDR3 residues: CASSFRREGNEQFF. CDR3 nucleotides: TGTGCCAGCAGCTTTAGGCGGGAGGGGAATGAGCAGTTCTTC.

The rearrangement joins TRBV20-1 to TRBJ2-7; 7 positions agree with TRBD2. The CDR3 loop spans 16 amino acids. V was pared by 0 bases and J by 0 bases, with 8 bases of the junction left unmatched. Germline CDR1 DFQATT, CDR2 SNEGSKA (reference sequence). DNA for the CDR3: TGCAGTGCTAGAGATCTCGCTAGCGGTTACTCCTACGAGCAGTACTTC. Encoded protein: CSARDLASGYSYEQYF.

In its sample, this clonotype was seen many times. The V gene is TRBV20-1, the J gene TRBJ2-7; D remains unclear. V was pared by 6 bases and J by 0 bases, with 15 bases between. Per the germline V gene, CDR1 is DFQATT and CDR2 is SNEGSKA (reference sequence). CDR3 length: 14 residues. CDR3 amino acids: CSAGSFFSSYEQYF. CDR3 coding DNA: TGCAGTGCGGGTTCGTTTTTCAGCTCCTACGAGCAGTACTTC.

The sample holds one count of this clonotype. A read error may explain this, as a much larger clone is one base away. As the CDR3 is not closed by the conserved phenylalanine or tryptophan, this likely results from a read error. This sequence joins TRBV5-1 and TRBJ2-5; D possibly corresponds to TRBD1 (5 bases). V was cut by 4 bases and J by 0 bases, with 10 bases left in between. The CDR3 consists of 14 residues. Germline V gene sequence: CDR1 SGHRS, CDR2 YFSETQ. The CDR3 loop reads CASSNPTDQETQYL. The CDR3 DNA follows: TGCGCCAGCAGCAACCCGACAGACCAAGAGACCCAGTACCTC.

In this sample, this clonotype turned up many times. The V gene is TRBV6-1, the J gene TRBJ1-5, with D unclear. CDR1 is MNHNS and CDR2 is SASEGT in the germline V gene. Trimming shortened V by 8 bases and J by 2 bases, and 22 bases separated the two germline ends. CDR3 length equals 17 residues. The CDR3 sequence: CASGPLGRDWGNQPQHF. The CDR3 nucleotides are TGTGCCAGCGGACCCCTGGGGAGGGATTGGGGCAATCAGCCCCAGCATTTT.

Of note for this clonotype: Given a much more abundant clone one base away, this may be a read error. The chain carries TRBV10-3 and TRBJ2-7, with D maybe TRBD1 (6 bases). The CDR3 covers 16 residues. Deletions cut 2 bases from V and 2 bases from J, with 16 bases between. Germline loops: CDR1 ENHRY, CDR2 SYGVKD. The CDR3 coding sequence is TGTGCCATCAGTGAGGACCTCACAGGGAAAGCCTACGAGCAGTACTTC. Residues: CAISEDLTGKAYEQYF.

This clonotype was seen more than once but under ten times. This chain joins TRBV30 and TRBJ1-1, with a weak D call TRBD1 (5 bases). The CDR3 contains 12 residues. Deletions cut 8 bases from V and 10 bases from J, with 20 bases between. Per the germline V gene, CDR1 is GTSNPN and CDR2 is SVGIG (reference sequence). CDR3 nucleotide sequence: TGTGCCCTGGTTCACCCGGGGCGAACAGCTTTCTTT. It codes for CALVHPGRTAFF.

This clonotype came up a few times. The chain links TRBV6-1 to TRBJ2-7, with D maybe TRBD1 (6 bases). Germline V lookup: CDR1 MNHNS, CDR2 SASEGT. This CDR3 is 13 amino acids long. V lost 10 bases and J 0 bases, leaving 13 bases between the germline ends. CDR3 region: CATLTGSSYEQYF. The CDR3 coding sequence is TGTGCCACCCTGACAGGTAGCTCCTACGAGCAGTACTTC.

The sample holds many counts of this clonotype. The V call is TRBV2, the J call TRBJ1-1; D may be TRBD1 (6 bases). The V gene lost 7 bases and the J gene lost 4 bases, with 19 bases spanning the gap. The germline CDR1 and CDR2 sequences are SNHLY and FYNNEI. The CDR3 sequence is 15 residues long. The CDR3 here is CASTQSQGLVTEAFF. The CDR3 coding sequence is TGTGCCAGCACCCAATCACAGGGTTTAGTCACTGAAGCTTTCTTT.

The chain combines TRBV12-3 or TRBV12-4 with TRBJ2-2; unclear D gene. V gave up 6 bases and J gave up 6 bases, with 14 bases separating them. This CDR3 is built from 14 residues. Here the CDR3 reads CASSSRRVSGELFF. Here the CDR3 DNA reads TGTGCCAGCAGCAGCCGTAGGGTGTCCGGGGAGCTGTTTTTT.

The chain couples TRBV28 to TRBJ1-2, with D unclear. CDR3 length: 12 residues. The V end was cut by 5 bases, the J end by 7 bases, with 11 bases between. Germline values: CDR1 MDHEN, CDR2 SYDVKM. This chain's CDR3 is CASSPAPGGYTF. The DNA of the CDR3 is TGTGCCAGCAGTCCCGCCCCGGGTGGCTACACCTTC.

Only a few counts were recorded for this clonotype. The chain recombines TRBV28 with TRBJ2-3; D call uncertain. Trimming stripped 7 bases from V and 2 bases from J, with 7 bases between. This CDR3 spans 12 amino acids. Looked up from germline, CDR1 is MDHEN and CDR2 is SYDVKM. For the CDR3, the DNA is TGTGCCAGCAAGACTTACACAGATACGCAGTATTTT. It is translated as CASKTYTDTQYF.

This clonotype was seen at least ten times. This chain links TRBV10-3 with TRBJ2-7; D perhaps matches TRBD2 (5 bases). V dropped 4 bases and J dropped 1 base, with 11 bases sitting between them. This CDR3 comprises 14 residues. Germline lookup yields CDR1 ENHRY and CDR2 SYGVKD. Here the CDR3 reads CAISASGTSYEQYF. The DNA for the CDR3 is TGTGCCATCAGTGCCAGCGGCACGTCCTACGAGCAGTACTTC.